This T cell receptor beta chain stems from a study of Ad26.COV2.S vaccination and SARS-CoV-2 variants. Study in general: A participant enrolled in the COV1001 Ad26.COV2.S trial arm provided the sample. By the intramuscular route, Ad26.COV2.S was given once, or twice 56 days apart.

This table comes from immunoSEQ multiplex PCR, and its TCRdb copy is limited to in-frame clones, with some not included. The sample yields hundreds of thousands of clones, 75% to 90% seen once. Comment on this clone: The antigen remains undetermined.

Treatment denoted: around 19 received Ad26.COV2.S at low or high dose, single or two shots; 5 received placebo; per-sample allocation not given. Specimens were obtained on day 63 following the first vaccine or placebo injection. V shed 9 bases and J shed 7 bases, with 17 bases lying between them. CDR1 is KGHDR and CDR2 is SFDVKD in the germline V gene. This CDR3 region has 14 residues. Whole-study results and caveats: Considerable breadth of spike-specific CD8+ and CD4+ T cell responses has reportedly been documented following vaccination. An underestimation of total T cell responses may have resulted from the TCR breadth and depth analyses.

The rearrangement joins TRBV24-1 to TRBJ2-2, with a possible D match to TRBD1 (6 bases). This sequence was found in a person between 18 and 65 years old who received the Ad26.COV2.S COVID-19 vaccine or a placebo. The sequences come from peripheral blood, collected in a trial of Ad26.COV2.S vaccine versus placebo. DNA of the CDR3: TGTGCCACCCGTACGACAGGTGAGGTCGGGGAGCTGTTTTTT. Translating it yields CATRTTGEVGELFF.